The rows below give T cell receptor beta chains drawn from one sample of a study of spatial heterogeneity in lung cancer. TCRdb recomputed calls from the 5' RACE reads with MiXCR, one row per CDR3 protein. The table has about 120,000 distinct CDR3 sequences, more than 9% seen once. The source was PBMCs, collected at follow-up. The receptors originated from a male donor with early-stage non-small cell lung cancer. Each CDR3 is given with its conserved first and last residue. D genes are given only for firm matches. Rows give clone size only sometimes, using once, few, many, or a class for an expanded clone.

TRBV19,many,-,TRBJ2-1,CASSMWSRVNEQFF,TGTGCCAGTAGTATGTGGTCGAGAGTCAATGAGCAGTTCTTC
TRBV10-3,few,TRBD1,TRBJ2-6,CAISVGTGGANVLTF,TGTGCCATCAGTGTGGGGACAGGTGGGGCCAACGTCCTGACTTTC
TRBV7-9,many,-,TRBJ2-3,CASSSRQVVVTDTQYF,TGTGCCAGCAGCTCCCGCCAGGTGGTGGTTACAGATACGCAGTATTTT
TRBV27,few,-,TRBJ2-4,CASSPGDFPYIQYF,TGTGCCAGCAGTCCCGGGGACTTCCCCTACATTCAGTACTTC
TRBV4-1,many,TRBD1,TRBJ1-1,CASSQEKGDSVMNTEAFF,TGCGCCAGCAGCCAAGAAAAGGGGGACAGCGTTATGAACACTGAAGCTTTCTTT
TRBV30,-,-,TRBJ1-3,CAWTRPSGNTIYF,TGTGCCTGGACAAGACCCTCTGGAAACACCATATATTTT
TRBV5-4,-,-,TRBJ2-7,CASSFGHSYEQYF,TGTGCCAGCAGCTTTGGCCACTCCTACGAGCAGTACTTC
TRBV4-2,-,TRBD1,TRBJ1-2,CASSRQGADGYTF,TGTGCCAGCAGCCGACAGGGGGCTGATGGCTACACCTTC
TRBV4-2,few,-,TRBJ1-5,CASSPPGAGDQPQHF,TGTGCCAGCAGCCCGCCCGGGGCCGGGGATCAGCCCCAGCATTTT
TRBV29-1,many,-,TRBJ1-2,CSARGGTYGYTF,TGCAGCGCCCGTGGGGGCACCTATGGCTACACCTTC
TRBV11-2,few,TRBD1,TRBJ2-5,CASSLGVGRGQETQYF,TGTGCCAGCAGCTTAGGAGTGGGCAGGGGGCAAGAGACCCAGTACTTC
TRBV27,few,TRBD1,TRBJ1-1,CASSENRGFGAEAFF,TGTGCCAGCAGCGAAAACAGGGGATTTGGAGCTGAAGCTTTCTTT
TRBV7-9,-,-,TRBJ2-2,CATTAIRNTGELFF,TGTGCCACCACAGCGATAAGAAACACCGGGGAGCTGTTTTTT
TRBV6-6,few,-,TRBJ2-2,CATKGGKAGELFF,TGTGCCACCAAAGGGGGGAAGGCCGGGGAGCTGTTTTTT
TRBV24-1,-,-,TRBJ2-1,CATSDPGGHYNEQFF,TGTGCCACCAGTGACCCAGGGGGGCACTACAATGAGCAGTTCTTC
TRBV7-2,few,-,TRBJ2-3,CASSLDGWGSTDTQYF,TGTGCCAGCAGCTTAGATGGGTGGGGGTCCACAGATACGCAGTATTTT
TRBV6-6,-,TRBD1,TRBJ1-1,CATDRGRTEAFF,TGTGCCACCGACAGGGGTAGGACTGAAGCTTTCTTT
TRBV20-1,many,TRBD1,TRBJ1-6,CSARDQTRGANSPLHF,TGCAGTGCTAGAGATCAGACCAGGGGGGCTAATTCACCCCTCCACTTT
TRBV12-3/TRBV12-4,many,-,TRBJ2-1,CASSYLGRGNEQFF,TGTGCCAGCAGTTACCTTGGGCGTGGCAATGAGCAGTTCTTC
TRBV24-1,-,-,TRBJ1-1,CATSEHGTPDRAFF,TGTGCCACCAGTGAGCACGGGACACCCGACCGAGCTTTCTTT
TRBV7-6,-,TRBD1,TRBJ1-3,CASSISDREAGNTIYF,TGTGCCAGCAGCATATCGGACAGGGAGGCTGGAAACACCATATATTTT
TRBV20-1,many,TRBD1,TRBJ1-1,CSAGQGLFNTEAFF,TGCAGTGCGGGACAGGGCTTATTTAACACTGAAGCTTTCTTT
TRBV18,-,-,TRBJ2-3,CASSPVGGSTDTQYF,TGTGCCAGCTCACCAGTTGGCGGAAGCACAGATACGCAGTATTTT
TRBV11-1,-,-,TRBJ2-2,CASSPRTARVEGTGELFF,TGTGCCAGCAGCCCTCGAACCGCGCGCGTGGAAGGCACCGGGGAGCTGTTTTTT
TRBV3-1,-,TRBD1,TRBJ1-2,CASSQGQGYYGYTF,TGTGCCAGCAGCCAAGGACAGGGGTACTATGGCTACACCTTC